This T cell receptor beta chain derives from a study of post-analysis software for immune sequencing data. Study-wide points: F measure showed strong co-clustering of same-batch samples. In patients, about five TRBV segments were more frequent than in controls, with TRBV5-6, TRBV5-1 and TRBV20-1 among them.

Prepared TCR beta cDNA libraries contained unique molecular identifiers. Each sample of roughly 0.9 to 10 million input T cells yielded 500,000 or so cDNA molecules, so each molecule approximated one T cell. TCRdb itself ran the PCR reads through MiXCR, one entry per CDR3 protein. Counted here are roughly 540,000 distinct CDR3 sequences, 30% to 40% occurring once; the ten biggest clones make up around 6%. Germline CDR1 and CDR2: SGHDT and YYEEEE. The CDR3 totals 17 residues. V lost 0 bases and J 3 bases, leaving 18 bases between the germline ends. With respect to this clonotype: The antigen is not known.

V gene TRBV5-6 combines with J gene TRBJ1-1, with D uncertain. The source material was blood. The receptor was derived from a girl aged 2 to 17 with multiple sclerosis. CDR3: CASSLDQGGPADTEAFF. CDR3 in DNA: TGTGCCAGCAGCTTGGATCAAGGCGGACCGGCGGACACTGAAGCTTTCTTT.